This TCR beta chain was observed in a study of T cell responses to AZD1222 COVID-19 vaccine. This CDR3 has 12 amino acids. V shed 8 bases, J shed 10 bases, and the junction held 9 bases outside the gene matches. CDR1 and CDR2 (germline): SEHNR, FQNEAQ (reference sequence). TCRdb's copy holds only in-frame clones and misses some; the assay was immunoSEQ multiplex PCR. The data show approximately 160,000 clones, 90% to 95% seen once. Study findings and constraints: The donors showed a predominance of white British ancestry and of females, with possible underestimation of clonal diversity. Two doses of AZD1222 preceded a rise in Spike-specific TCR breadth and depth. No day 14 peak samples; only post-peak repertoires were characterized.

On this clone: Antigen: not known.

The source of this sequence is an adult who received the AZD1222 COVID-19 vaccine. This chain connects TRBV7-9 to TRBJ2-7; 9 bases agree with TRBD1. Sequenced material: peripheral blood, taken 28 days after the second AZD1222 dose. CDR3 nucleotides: TGTGCCAGCTCTACAGGGGGCGGCTATCAGTACTTC. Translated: CASSTGGGYQYF.